This TCR beta chain is drawn from a study of shared clonotypes between healthy human individuals. In the study overall: Each donor's CD4 naive and CD4 memory cells filled three plates apiece, CD8 naive two, and CD8 memory one.

With 4 bases removed from V and 7 bases from J, the gap between germline ends came to 15 bases. This CDR3 contains 13 residues. In germline, CDR1 is SGDLS, CDR2 YYNGEE. The table came from immunoSEQ multiplex PCR; TCRdb's copy has only in-frame clones and leaves some out. This table holds about 2.4 million clones, more than 90% found once. The rearrangement uses TRBV9 and TRBJ2-7, with D unclear. This TCR was sampled from a man younger than 35 in good health. Specimen: naive CD4+ T cells sorted from blood. The subset denotes: CD45RA+ positively selected. The CDR3, as DNA: TGTGCCAGCAGCTCAAAACCGGACGGGGAGCAGTACTTC. Protein: CASSSKPDGEQYF.